The 27 T cell receptor beta chains presented below share a single source sample, sequenced in a study of memory CD4+ T cells and cytomegalovirus serostatus. Only in-frame clones appear in the TCRdb table, and some are missing; sequencing was by immunoSEQ multiplex PCR. Of some 64,000 clones listed, approximately 78% are singletons. The sort gate was single viable CD3+CD4+CD8-CD45RO+ cells for memory CD4+ T cells. Specimen: memory CD4+ T cells from blood. The receptors were gathered from an adult in good health and CMV-seronegative.

V is TRBV27 and J is TRBJ1-4; TRBD1 is a possible D gene (6 bases). V lost 2 bases and J 8 bases, leaving 18 bases between the germline ends. Germline CDR1 MNHEY, CDR2 SMNVEV (reference sequence). This CDR3 region has 16 residues. In nucleotides, the CDR3 is TGTGCCAGCAGTTTAAGCAGGGGACTCGGAGTGGAAAAACTGTTTTTT. This gives the protein CASSLSRGLGVEKLFF.

There are a few counts of this clone. This chain links TRBV5-4 with TRBJ1-2, with D perhaps matching TRBD1 (5 bases). V lost 6 bases, J lost 2 bases, and 11 bases lay in between. Germline V gene sequence: CDR1 SGHNT, CDR2 YYREEE (reference sequence). The CDR3 has 13 amino acids. The CDR3 DNA reads TGTGCCAGCAACTCCTGGGGGAACTATGGCTACACCTTC. Encoded protein: CASNSWGNYGYTF.

This clone was detected once. This rearrangement joins TRBV19 to TRBJ2-5; 11 bases fit TRBD2. The CDR3 is 17 amino acids. Germline CDR1 LNHDA, CDR2 SQIVND (reference sequence). V dropped 1 base and J dropped 2; count of bases not matched to a gene: 6. The CDR3, as DNA: TGTGCCAGTAGTATAGGCCGGAGACTAGCGGGACAAGAGACCCAGTACTTC. Translating it yields CASSIGRRLAGQETQYF. The full variable domain, completed using reference TRBV19 and TRBJ2-5, is DGGITQSPKYLFRKEGQNVTLSCEQNLNHDAMYWYRQDPGQGLRLIYYSQIVNDFQKGDIAEGYSVSREKKESFPLTVTSAQKNPTAFYLCASSIGRRLAGQETQYFGPGTRLLVL.

J is TRBJ2-3 and V is TRBV7-9; D is possibly TRBD2 (5 bases). CDR3 length equals 14 residues. The germline V gene encodes CDR1 SEHNR and CDR2 FQNEAQ (reference sequence). Trimming shortened V by 5 bases and J by 3 bases, and 12 bases separated the two germline ends. The CDR3 DNA reads as TGTGCCAGCAGCCCGGGGAGATGGACAGATACGCAGTATTTT. Amino acids: CASSPGRWTDTQYF.

This clone came up once. The chain links TRBV7-6 to TRBJ2-1; 10 bases are a match to TRBD1. V gave up 5 bases and J gave up 9 bases; unmatched junction bases: 13. This CDR3 contains 16 residues. CDR1 and CDR2 (germline): SGHVS, FNYEAQ. This CDR3 reads CASSLIRQGARGEQFF. The CDR3 DNA reads TGTGCCAGCAGCCTAATCCGACAGGGGGCGCGGGGTGAGCAGTTCTTC.

Only one count was recorded for this clone. This rearrangement joins TRBV5-1 to TRBJ2-2, with D maybe TRBD2 (5 bases). The CDR3 covers 14 residues. Trimming shortened V by 4 bases and J by 2 bases, and 9 bases separated the two germline ends. The germline V gene encodes CDR1 SGHRS and CDR2 YFSETQ. The CDR3 spells CASSGSLNTGELFF. CDR3 in DNA: TGCGCCAGCAGCGGGAGCCTCAACACCGGGGAGCTGTTTTTT.

Comments on this clone: One junction end does not reproduce the germline sequence, and a read error may be involved. Other DNA sequences in the same sample also yield this CDR3. The chain carries TRBV4-1 and TRBJ1-2; D gene uncertain. The CDR3 has 16 residues. Germline CDR1 reads MGHRA; CDR2 reads YSYEKL. The CDR3 DNA is TGTGCCAGCAGCCAAGATGCGGCAGGCACTAACTATGGCTACACCTTC. This gives the protein CASSQDAAGTNYGYTF.

V is TRBV6-1 and J is TRBJ1-2; 8 bases map to TRBD1. This CDR3 is built from 12 residues. The V segment lost 5 bases and the J segment 5 bases; nucleotides outside the gene matches: 1. Germline values: CDR1 MNHNS, CDR2 SASEGT. CDR3: CASSQGAYGYTF. CDR3 DNA sequence: TGTGCCAGCAGTCAGGGGGCGTATGGCTACACCTTC.

J is TRBJ2-5 and V is TRBV6-6; D possibly uses TRBD1 or TRBD2 (5 bases each). Deletions cut 2 bases from V and 5 bases from J, with 9 bases between. Germline loops: CDR1 MNHNY, CDR2 SVGAGI (reference sequence). This CDR3 region has 13 residues. The CDR3 sequence: CASSYGGWETQYF. The DNA for the CDR3 is TGTGCCAGCAGTTACGGGGGATGGGAGACCCAGTACTTC.

This sequence joins TRBV5-6 and TRBJ1-2; D is perhaps TRBD1 (6 bases). V was pared by 1 base and J by 2 bases, with 18 bases between. The CDR3 sequence is 17 residues long. The V gene's germline CDR1 is SGHDT and CDR2 YYEEEE. The DNA of the CDR3 is TGTGCCAGCAGCTTGAAAAGCGGTGCCGGGGGCAACTATGGCTACACCTTC. Amino acid sequence: CASSLKSGAGGNYGYTF.

The chain has TRBV4-1 and TRBJ2-5; TRBD1 might be the D (5 bases). Trimming removed 4 bases from V and 5 bases from J, with 14 bases in between. The V gene's germline CDR1 is MGHRA and CDR2 YSYEKL. This CDR3 region has 14 residues. This CDR3 reads CASSRVAGSETQYF. Here the CDR3 DNA reads TGCGCCAGCAGCCGCGTTGCAGGGTCCGAGACCCAGTACTTC.

The V gene is TRBV2, the J gene TRBJ1-6; D call uncertain. Per germline, CDR1 SNHLY and CDR2 FYNNEI. V lost 4 bases and J 7 bases, leaving 14 bases between the germline ends. The CDR3 extends over 15 amino acids. The CDR3 region has the DNA TGTGCCAGCAGTGTTAAGAGGGCGGGAAATTCACCCCTCCACTTT. The encoded protein is CASSVKRAGNSPLHF.

The chain joins TRBV6-1 to TRBJ2-7; D might be TRBD2 (6 bases). The CDR3 is made up of 15 amino acids. V gave up 4 bases and J gave up 7 bases, with 20 bases separating them. The V gene's germline CDR1 is MNHNS and CDR2 SASEGT. This CDR3 is CASSAPAGFPGEQYF. CDR3 DNA sequence: TGTGCCAGCAGTGCCCCGGCGGGGTTTCCGGGAGAGCAGTACTTC.

The V gene is TRBV5-4, the J gene TRBJ1-2; D might be TRBD1 (5 bases). V was pared by 3 bases and J by 2 bases, with 14 bases between. Germline V gene sequence: CDR1 SGHNT, CDR2 YYREEE (reference sequence). The CDR3 is 15 amino acids. The DNA of the CDR3 is TGTGCCAGCAGCTCGCCCCCTCGGGGGAACTATGGCTACACCTTC. Protein: CASSSPPRGNYGYTF. Drawing the rest from reference TRBV5-4 and TRBJ1-2, the complete variable domain is ETGVTQSPTHLIKTRGQQVTLRCSSQSGHNTVSWYQQALGQGPQFIFQYYREEENGRGNFPPRFSGLQFPNYSSELNVNALELDDSALYLCASSSPPRGNYGYTFGSGTRLTVV.

This chain's CDR3 is CATSRAGQGARGYTF. The CDR3 region has the DNA TGTGCCACCAGCAGAGCGGGACAGGGGGCGCGAGGCTACACCTTC. The chain employs TRBV15 and TRBJ1-2; 12 bases are shared with TRBD1. The CDR3 length is 15 residues. CDR1 is LNHNV, CDR2 YYDKDF, per germline (reference sequence). Trimming cost V 1 base and J 8 bases; bases outside gene matches: 5.

This clone was counted only a few times. This rearrangement joins TRBV30 to TRBJ1-1, with 9 bases identical to TRBD1. V lost 2 bases and J lost 2; bases outside the gene matches: 6. The length of the CDR3 is 15 residues. The germline CDR1 and CDR2 sequences are GTSNPN and SVGIG (reference sequence). The CDR3 here is CAWSRVTGGNTEAFF. The CDR3 DNA reads TGTGCCTGGAGTCGGGTGACAGGGGGAAACACTGAAGCTTTCTTT.

The chain links TRBV28 to TRBJ1-5; perhaps TRBD1 as D (6 bases). The CDR3 has 17 residues. The ends were cut back, 5 bases at V and 0 bases at J, with 17 bases in the middle. From germline, CDR1 is MDHEN and CDR2 SYDVKM. In nucleotides, the CDR3 is TGTGCCAGCAGTCCCCCCCCAGGGGCTTATAGCAATCAGCCCCAGCATTTT. Its protein is CASSPPPGAYSNQPQHF. Filled out from reference TRBV28 and TRBJ1-5, the complete variable domain reads DVKVTQSSRYLVKRTGEKVFLECVQDMDHENMFWYRQDPGLGLRLIYFSYDVKMKEKGDIPEGYSVSREKKERFSLILESASTNQTSMYLCASSPPPGAYSNQPQHFGDGTRLSIL.

V usage is TRBV19 and J usage is TRBJ1-5; D gene ambiguous. V was cut by 4 bases and J by 6 bases, with 7 bases left in between. Germline loops: CDR1 LNHDA, CDR2 SQIVND (reference sequence). The CDR3 loop spans 12 amino acids. The CDR3 here is CASSTAVQPQHF. The CDR3 nucleotides read TGTGCCAGTAGTACGGCGGTTCAGCCCCAGCATTTT.

The gene calls are TRBV30 and TRBJ1-1; 9 nucleotides agree with TRBD1. Germline values: CDR1 GTSNPN, CDR2 SVGIG (reference sequence). J lost 5 bases, V lost 6 bases, and 10 bases had no gene match. The CDR3 is 14 amino acids. DNA of the CDR3: TGTGCCTGCCGGACAGGGGCCCTGGGAACTGAAGCTTTCTTT. Translated, it gives CACRTGALGTEAFF.

This chain joins TRBV18 and TRBJ1-1, with D maybe TRBD1 (6 bases). The CDR3 sequence is 15 residues long. Germline CDR1 KGHSH, CDR2 LQKENI. Trimming took 3 bases from V and 4 from J, leaving 15 bases between them. The CDR3 bases are TGTGCCAGCTCACCGGGGCGGGGGGGCAGCACTGAAGCTTTCTTT. Translating it yields CASSPGRGGSTEAFF.

This chain uses TRBV10-1 with TRBJ2-5, with 10 bases fitting TRBD2. V dropped 4 bases and J dropped 5; count of bases not matched to a gene: 7. The CDR3 sequence is 15 residues long. From germline, CDR1 is WNHNN and CDR2 SYGVQD (reference sequence). CDR3 protein: CASSGTSGGVETQYF. CDR3 bases: TGCGCCAGCAGTGGGACTAGCGGAGGGGTGGAGACCCAGTACTTC.

The chain employs TRBV6-1 and TRBJ1-1, with TRBD1 as a possible D gene (5 bases). The V end lost 4 bases, the J end lost 4 bases, and 13 bases lay between the germline ends. CDR1 is MNHNS, CDR2 SASEGT, per germline. The CDR3 length is 14 residues. Here the CDR3 reads CASSGLKGSTEAFF. CDR3 coding DNA: TGTGCCAGCAGTGGACTGAAGGGGAGCACTGAAGCTTTCTTT.

The rearrangement joins TRBV5-1 to TRBJ1-2; D perhaps matches TRBD1 (5 bases). CDR3 length: 15 residues. Germline V gives CDR1 SGHRS, CDR2 YFSETQ. Trimming shortened V by 0 bases and J by 2 bases, and 11 bases separated the two germline ends. CDR3 nucleotides: TGCGCCAGCAGCTTGGCCCTCGGGGCCAACTATGGCTACACCTTC. Translating it yields CASSLALGANYGYTF. Based on the CDR3 plus reference TRBV5-1 and TRBJ1-2, the full variable domain is KAGVTQTPRYLIKTRGQQVTLSCSPISGHRSVSWYQQTPGQGLQFLFEYFSETQRNKGNFPGRFSGRQFSNSRSEMNVSTLELGDSALYLCASSLALGANYGYTFGSGTRLTVV.

The genes are TRBV29-1 and TRBJ2-1; 9 bases match TRBD2. Germline V gene sequence: CDR1 SQVTM, CDR2 ANQGSEA. CDR3 length equals 13 residues. J lost 1 base, V lost 7 bases, and 2 bases had no gene match. The CDR3 is CSGLAGSYNEQFF. In DNA, the CDR3 is TGCAGCGGTCTAGCGGGATCCTACAATGAGCAGTTCTTC.

The rearrangement joins TRBV7-2 to TRBJ2-7; possibly TRBD1 for D (6 bases). The CDR3 sequence is 17 residues long. The V end was cut by 5 bases, the J end by 4 bases, with 24 bases between. Germline loops: CDR1 SGHTA, CDR2 FQGNSA. The CDR3 region has the DNA TGTGCCAGCAGCCTCCGGGACATTTGGCCAGGGAAATACGAGCAGTACTTC. Its translation: CASSLRDIWPGKYEQYF.

The chain uses TRBV6-6 and TRBJ2-3; the D gene is possibly TRBD2 (6 bases). V dropped 2 bases and J dropped 6 bases, with 15 bases sitting between them. The germline gives CDR1 MNHNY, CDR2 SVGAGI (reference sequence). There are 15 residues in the CDR3. The CDR3 loop reads CASSYRGGGSDTQYF. DNA of the CDR3: TGTGCCAGCAGTTACAGGGGAGGAGGTTCGGATACGCAGTATTTT.

This sequence joins TRBV5-6 and TRBJ1-5, with D hard to call. V lost 4 bases and J 2 bases, leaving 16 bases between the germline ends. The CDR3 runs 16 residues. Germline V CDR1 and CDR2: SGHDT, YYEEEE. CDR3 coding DNA: TGTGCCAGCAGCACAGAGACCCCGGGAGGCAATCAGCCCCAGCATTTT. It translates to CASSTETPGGNQPQHF.